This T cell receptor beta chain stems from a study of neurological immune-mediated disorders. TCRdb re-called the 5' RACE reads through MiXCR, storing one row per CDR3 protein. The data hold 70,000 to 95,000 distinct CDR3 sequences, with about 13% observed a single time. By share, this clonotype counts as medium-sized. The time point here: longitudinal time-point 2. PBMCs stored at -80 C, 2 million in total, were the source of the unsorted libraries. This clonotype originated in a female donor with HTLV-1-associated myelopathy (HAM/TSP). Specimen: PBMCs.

CDR3 region: CASSFDGRFTDTQYF. The CDR3 region has the DNA TGCGCCAGCAGCTTTGACGGCCGATTCACAGATACGCAGTATTTT. The V gene is TRBV5-1, the J gene TRBJ2-3; D gene unclear. Looked up from germline, CDR1 is SGHRS and CDR2 is YFSETQ. With 2 bases removed from V and 2 bases from J, the gap between germline ends came to 12 bases. This CDR3 region has 15 residues.